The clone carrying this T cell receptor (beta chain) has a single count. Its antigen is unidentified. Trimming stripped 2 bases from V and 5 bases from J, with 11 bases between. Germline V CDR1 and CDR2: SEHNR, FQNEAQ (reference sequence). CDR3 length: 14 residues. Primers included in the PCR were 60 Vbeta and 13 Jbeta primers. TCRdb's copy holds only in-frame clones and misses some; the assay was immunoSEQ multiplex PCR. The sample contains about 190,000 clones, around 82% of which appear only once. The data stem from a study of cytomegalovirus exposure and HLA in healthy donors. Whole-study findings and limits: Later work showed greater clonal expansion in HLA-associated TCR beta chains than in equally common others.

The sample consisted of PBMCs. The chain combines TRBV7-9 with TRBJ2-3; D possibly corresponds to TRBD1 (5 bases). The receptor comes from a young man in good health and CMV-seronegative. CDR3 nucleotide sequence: TGTGCCAGCAGCTTACTCTCAGGGTTAGATACGCAGTATTTT. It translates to CASSLLSGLDTQYF.